What follows describes a single T cell receptor (beta chain). The ends were cut back, 6 bases at V and 5 bases at J, with 14 bases in the middle. In germline, CDR1 is LNHDA, CDR2 SQIVND (reference sequence). CDR3 length equals 14 residues. This entry comes from a study of T cell changes during pregnancy in multiple sclerosis. Using immunoSEQ multiplex PCR, the repertoire was profiled, and TCRdb retains in-frame clones only, with some absent. Among tens of thousands of clones listed, just over 90% were seen once. This TCR was recovered from a female donor with multiple sclerosis, enrolled in a pregnancy study. The sequencing used CD4+ T cells from peripheral blood mononuclear cells, collected before pregnancy. The chain joins TRBV19 to TRBJ1-5, with TRBD1 as a possible D gene (5 bases). The CDR3 sequence is CASRDGWDYQPQHF. The CDR3 region has the DNA TGTGCCAGTAGGGACGGTTGGGACTATCAGCCCCAGCATTTT.